This T cell receptor beta chain was documented in a study of T-cell memory formation after mild COVID-19. Study-wide results and limits: Pre-infection memory held some responding clones, suggesting pre-existing cross-reactive T cells responded.

A note on this clonotype: Its target is not known.

TCRdb called the 5' RACE reads again in MiXCR, with one record for every CDR3 protein. The sample contains 90,000 to 120,000 distinct CDR3 sequences, 13% to 15% of which appear only once. There are 15 residues in the CDR3. V was clipped by 3 bases and J by 0 bases, with 9 bases between them. Germline CDR1 LGHNA, CDR2 YSLEER. Material for sequencing was PBMCs or a T cell subset sorted from them (not recorded which). The TCR comes from a man between 18 and 35 years old who had mild COVID-19 (a few samples of this study predate the infection). Cell type and time point are not known. This rearrangement joins TRBV4-3 to TRBJ2-4; D unresolved. CDR3 sequence: CASSQSQKAKNIQYF. DNA for the CDR3: TGCGCCAGCAGCCAGTCCCAGAAAGCCAAAAACATTCAGTACTTC.